This T cell receptor (beta chain) derives from a study of cytomegalovirus exposure and HLA in healthy donors. The V end lost 0 bases, the J end lost 4 bases, and 10 bases lay between the germline ends. This CDR3 spans 15 amino acids. The germline gives CDR1 LGHNA, CDR2 YSLEER. The PCR contained 60 Vbeta and 13 Jbeta primers. Clones were read by immunoSEQ multiplex PCR, and TCRdb kept only the in-frame ones, dropping some. Of 90,000 to 140,000 clones listed, over 60% were seen once; the top ten hold more than 6.5%. With regard to this clone: Other DNA sequences from this sample encode an identical CDR3 as well.

The sequenced sample consisted of PBMCs. This rearrangement joins TRBV4-3 to TRBJ1-5, with TRBD1 as a possible D gene (6 bases). This receptor was taken from a man aged 40-50 years in good health and CMV-seropositive. The CDR3 region has the DNA TGCGCCAGCAGCCAAGATATTCAGGGGAATCAGCCCCAGCATTTT. Protein product: CASSQDIQGNQPQHF.